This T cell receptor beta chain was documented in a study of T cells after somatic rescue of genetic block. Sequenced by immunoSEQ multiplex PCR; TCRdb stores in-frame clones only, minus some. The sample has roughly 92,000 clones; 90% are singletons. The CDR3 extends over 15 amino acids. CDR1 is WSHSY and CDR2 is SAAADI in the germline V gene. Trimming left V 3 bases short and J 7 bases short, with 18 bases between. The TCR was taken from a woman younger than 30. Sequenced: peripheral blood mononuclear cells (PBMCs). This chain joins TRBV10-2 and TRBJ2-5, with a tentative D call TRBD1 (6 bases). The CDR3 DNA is TGCGCCAGCAGTGATTCGGTCGGAGCAGGGGTGACCCAGTACTTC. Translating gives CASSDSVGAGVTQYF.